This T cell receptor beta chain is drawn from a study of blood T cell repertoires in COVID-19. TCRdb's table, derived via immunoSEQ multiplex PCR, lists solely in-frame clones and lacks some. Among about 150,000 clones listed, approximately 82% were seen once. CDR3 length equals 14 residues. Trimming took 0 bases from V and 11 from J; bases not matched to a gene: 8. CDR1 GTSNPN and CDR2 SVGIG come from the germline V gene (reference sequence). The sequence was collected from a woman aged 70-85 years who had recovered from COVID-19. The material sequenced was peripheral blood. The rearrangement links TRBV30 to TRBJ1-3, with 9 nucleotides matching TRBD1. As DNA, the CDR3 is TGTGCCTGGAGTGTACGGGGACAGGGATACGCCATATATTTT. Protein product: CAWSVRGQGYAIYF.